The 5 T cell receptor beta chains reported below all come from one sample, sequenced in a study of OX40 agonist ivuxolimab in advanced cancers. The method was immunoSEQ multiplex PCR; TCRdb's version includes in-frame clones alone and lacks a portion of them. The sample lists about 45,000 clones, 80% occurring once. The sequencing used CD4+ or CD8+ T cells sorted from blood, collected in a trial of the OX40 agonist ivuxolimab. Every receptor here comes from an adult with an advanced solid tumor such as melanoma, head and neck, liver or kidney cancer.

This clone was observed a single time. The chain has TRBV30 and TRBJ1-2; the D gene is possibly TRBD1 (5 bases). From germline, CDR1 is GTSNPN and CDR2 SVGIG (reference sequence). The CDR3 sequence is 14 residues long. Trimming pared 8 bases from V and 0 bases from J, leaving 16 bases between. Here the CDR3 DNA reads TGTGCCGGGTCCCTGAGGGGAACTAACTATGGCTACACCTTC. This encodes CAGSLRGTNYGYTF.

The chain is built from TRBV2 and TRBJ1-2; no reliable D call. The V gene's germline CDR1 is SNHLY and CDR2 FYNNEI. The CDR3 spans 15 residues. V lost 9 bases and J lost 1, with 18 bases in between. The CDR3 DNA reads as TGTGCCAGATCTCAAAAGGAGGACCTTAACTATGGCTACACCTTC. Translating it yields CARSQKEDLNYGYTF.

The V call is TRBV28, the J call TRBJ1-4; 7 nucleotides agree with TRBD1. The CDR3 totals 14 residues. CDR1 and CDR2 (germline): MDHEN, SYDVKM. The V gene end was trimmed by 6 bases and the J gene end by 4 bases; junction bases not matched to a gene: 5. The CDR3: CASSIQGLNEKLFF. The CDR3 region has the DNA TGTGCCAGCAGCATACAGGGGCTTAATGAAAAACTGTTTTTT.

The chain joins TRBV7-9 to TRBJ1-2; 8 nucleotides agree with TRBD1. CDR1 and CDR2 from the germline V gene are SEHNR and FQNEAQ (reference sequence). This CDR3 has 16 amino acids. Trimming took 5 bases from V and 6 from J; bases not matched to a gene: 14. The CDR3 region has the DNA TGTGCCAGCAGCCCCGGACAGGGAGCTAAATTGGATGGCTACACCTTC. Protein product: CASSPGQGAKLDGYTF.

The chain links TRBV2 to TRBJ2-1; 10 bases line up with TRBD2. The CDR3 contains 15 residues. Germline V gives CDR1 SNHLY, CDR2 FYNNEI. The V and J ends lost 6 bases and 9 bases, in that order; junction bases with no gene match: 11. This CDR3 is CASSETGTSASEQFF. The CDR3 DNA sequence: TGTGCCAGCAGCGAAACCGGGACTAGCGCTAGTGAGCAGTTCTTC. The entire variable domain, with the rest obtained from reference TRBV2 and TRBJ2-1, is as follows: EPEVTQTPSHQVTQMGQEVILRCVPISNHLYFYWYRQILGQKVEFLVSFYNNEISEKSEIFDDQFSVERPDGSNFTLKIRSTKLEDSAMYFCASSETGTSASEQFFGPGTRLTVL.